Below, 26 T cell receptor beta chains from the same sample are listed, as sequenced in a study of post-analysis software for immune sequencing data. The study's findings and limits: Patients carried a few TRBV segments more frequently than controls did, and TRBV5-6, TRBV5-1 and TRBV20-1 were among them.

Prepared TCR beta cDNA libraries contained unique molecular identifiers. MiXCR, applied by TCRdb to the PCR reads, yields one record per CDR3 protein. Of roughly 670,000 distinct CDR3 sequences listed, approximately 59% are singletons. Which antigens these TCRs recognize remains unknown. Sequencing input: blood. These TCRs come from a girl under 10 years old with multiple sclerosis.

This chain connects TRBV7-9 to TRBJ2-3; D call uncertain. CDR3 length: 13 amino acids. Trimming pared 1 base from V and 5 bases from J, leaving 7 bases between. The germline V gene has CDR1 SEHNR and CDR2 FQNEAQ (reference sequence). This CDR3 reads CASSLGQEDTQYF. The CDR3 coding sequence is TGTGCCAGCAGCTTAGGTCAAGAAGATACGCAGTATTTT.

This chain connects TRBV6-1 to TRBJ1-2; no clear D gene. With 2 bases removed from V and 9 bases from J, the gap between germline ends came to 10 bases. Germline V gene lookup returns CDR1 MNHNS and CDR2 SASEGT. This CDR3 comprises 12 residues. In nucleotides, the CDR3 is TGTGCCAGCAGTGAATGGTCGAGGAGCTACACCTTC. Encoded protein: CASSEWSRSYTF.

This chain's CDR3 is CSASGDTGELFF. CDR3 DNA sequence: TGCAGCGCCTCAGGGGACACCGGGGAGCTGTTTTTT. The chain carries TRBV29-1 and TRBJ2-2; D might be TRBD1 (6 bases). CDR1 and CDR2 from the germline V gene are SQVTM and ANQGSEA. V lost 7 bases and J lost 3, with 9 bases in between. The CDR3 has 12 amino acids.

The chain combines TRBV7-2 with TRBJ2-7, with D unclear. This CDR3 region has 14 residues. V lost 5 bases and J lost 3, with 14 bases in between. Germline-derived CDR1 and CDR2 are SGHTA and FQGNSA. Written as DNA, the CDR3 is TGTGCCAGCAGCAGGGCAGGACGGAACTACGAGCAGTACTTC. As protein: CASSRAGRNYEQYF.

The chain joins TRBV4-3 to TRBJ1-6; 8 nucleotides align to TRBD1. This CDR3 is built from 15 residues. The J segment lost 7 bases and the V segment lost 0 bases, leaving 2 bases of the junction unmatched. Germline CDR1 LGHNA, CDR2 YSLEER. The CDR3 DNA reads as TGCGCCAGCAGCCAAGACTACAGGGGGAATTCACCCCTCCACTTT. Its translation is CASSQDYRGNSPLHF.

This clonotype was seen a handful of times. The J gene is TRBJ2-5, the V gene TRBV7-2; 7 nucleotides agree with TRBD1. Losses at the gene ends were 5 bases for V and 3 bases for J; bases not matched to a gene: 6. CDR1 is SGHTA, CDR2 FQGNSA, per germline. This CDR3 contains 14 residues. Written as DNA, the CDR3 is TGTGCCAGCAGCGTAGGGACAGTAGAAGAGACCCAGTACTTC. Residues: CASSVGTVEETQYF.

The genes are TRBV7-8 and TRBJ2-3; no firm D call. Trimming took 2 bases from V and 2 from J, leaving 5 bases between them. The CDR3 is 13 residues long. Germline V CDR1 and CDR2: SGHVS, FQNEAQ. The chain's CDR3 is CASSLRLTDTQYF. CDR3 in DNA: TGTGCCAGCAGCTTACGGCTCACAGATACGCAGTATTTT.

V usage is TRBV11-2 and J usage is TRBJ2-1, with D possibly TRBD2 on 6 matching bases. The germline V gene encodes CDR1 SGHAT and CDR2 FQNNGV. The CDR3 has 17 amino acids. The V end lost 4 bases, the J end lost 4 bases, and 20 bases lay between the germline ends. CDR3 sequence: CASSSTTRGLLYNEQFF. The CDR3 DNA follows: TGTGCCAGCAGCTCCACGACCCGGGGGTTACTATACAATGAGCAGTTCTTC.

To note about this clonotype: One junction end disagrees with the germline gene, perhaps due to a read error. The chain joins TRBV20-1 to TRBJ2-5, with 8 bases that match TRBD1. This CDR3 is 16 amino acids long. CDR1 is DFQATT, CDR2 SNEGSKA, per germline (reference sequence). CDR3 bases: TGCAGTGCTGGAGATCTAAGGACAGGGACCCAAGAGACCCAGTACTTC. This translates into CSAGDLRTGTQETQYF.

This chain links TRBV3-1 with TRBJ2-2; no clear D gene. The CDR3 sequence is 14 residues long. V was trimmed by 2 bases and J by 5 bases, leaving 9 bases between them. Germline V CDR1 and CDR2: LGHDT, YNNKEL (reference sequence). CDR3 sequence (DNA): TGTGCCAGCAGCCAAAGTGCCAGAACCGGGGAGCTGTTTTTT. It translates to CASSQSARTGELFF.

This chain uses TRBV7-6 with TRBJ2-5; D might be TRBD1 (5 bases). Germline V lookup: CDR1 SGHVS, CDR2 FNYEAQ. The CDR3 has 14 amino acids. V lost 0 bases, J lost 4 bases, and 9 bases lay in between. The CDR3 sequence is CASSLASRAETQYF. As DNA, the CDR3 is TGTGCCAGCAGCTTAGCGAGCAGGGCAGAGACCCAGTACTTC.

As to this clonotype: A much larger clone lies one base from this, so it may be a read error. As DNA, the CDR3 is TGCAGTGCTCCAACAGGGGGCGCGTACGCAGATACGCTGTATTTT. Its translation is CSAPTGGAYADTLYF. The V gene is TRBV20-1, the J gene TRBJ2-3; TRBD1 aligns across 9 bases. Germline values: CDR1 DFQATT, CDR2 SNEGSKA (reference sequence). CDR3 length equals 15 residues.

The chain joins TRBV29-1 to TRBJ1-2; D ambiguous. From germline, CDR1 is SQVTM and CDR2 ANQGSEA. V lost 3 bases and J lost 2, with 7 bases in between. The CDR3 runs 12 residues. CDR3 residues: CSVDGVNYGYTF. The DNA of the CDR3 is TGCAGCGTTGATGGGGTGAACTATGGCTACACCTTC.

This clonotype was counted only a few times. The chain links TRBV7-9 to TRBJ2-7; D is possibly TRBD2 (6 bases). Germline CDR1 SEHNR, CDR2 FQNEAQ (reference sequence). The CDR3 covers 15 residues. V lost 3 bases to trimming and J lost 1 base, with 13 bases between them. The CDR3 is CASSLEGRGSYEQYF. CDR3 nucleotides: TGTGCCAGCAGCTTGGAGGGACGGGGTTCCTACGAGCAGTACTTC. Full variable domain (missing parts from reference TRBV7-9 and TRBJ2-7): DTGVSQNPRHKITKRGQNVTFRCDPISEHNRLYWYRQTLGQGPEFLTYFQNEAQLEKSRLLSDRFSAERPKGSFSTLEIQRTEQGDSAMYLCASSLEGRGSYEQYFGPGTRLTVT.

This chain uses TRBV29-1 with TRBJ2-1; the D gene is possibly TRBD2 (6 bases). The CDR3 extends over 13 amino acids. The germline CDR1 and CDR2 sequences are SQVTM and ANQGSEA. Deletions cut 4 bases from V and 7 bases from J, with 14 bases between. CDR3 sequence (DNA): TGCAGCGTTGCACTAGCCAGGATGAATGAGCAGTTCTTC. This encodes CSVALARMNEQFF.

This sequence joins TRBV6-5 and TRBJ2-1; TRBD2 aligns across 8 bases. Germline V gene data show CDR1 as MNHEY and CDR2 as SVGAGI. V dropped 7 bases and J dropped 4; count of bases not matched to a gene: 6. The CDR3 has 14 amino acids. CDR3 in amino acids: CASNPGGEYNEQFF. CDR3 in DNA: TGTGCCAGCAACCCCGGGGGGGAATACAATGAGCAGTTCTTC.

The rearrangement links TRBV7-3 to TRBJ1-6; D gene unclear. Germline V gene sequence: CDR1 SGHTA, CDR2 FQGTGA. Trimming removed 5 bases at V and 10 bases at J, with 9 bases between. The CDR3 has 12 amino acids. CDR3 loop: CASSDPGSPLHF. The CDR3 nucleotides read TGTGCCAGCAGCGACCCGGGGTCACCCCTCCACTTT.

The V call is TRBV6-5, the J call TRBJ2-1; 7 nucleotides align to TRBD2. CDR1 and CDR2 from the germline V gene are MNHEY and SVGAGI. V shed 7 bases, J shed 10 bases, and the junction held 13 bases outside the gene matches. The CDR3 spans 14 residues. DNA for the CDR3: TGTGCCAGCAACCGCTTCGAGGGAGGGGAGGAGCAGTTCTTC. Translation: CASNRFEGGEEQFF.

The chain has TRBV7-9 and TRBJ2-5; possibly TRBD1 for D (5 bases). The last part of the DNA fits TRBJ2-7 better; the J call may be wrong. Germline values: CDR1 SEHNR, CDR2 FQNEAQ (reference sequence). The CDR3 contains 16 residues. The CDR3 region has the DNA TGTGCCAGCAGCTCCCCGGGCCAGGGAAATACCTACGAGCAGTACTTC. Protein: CASSSPGQGNTYEQYF.

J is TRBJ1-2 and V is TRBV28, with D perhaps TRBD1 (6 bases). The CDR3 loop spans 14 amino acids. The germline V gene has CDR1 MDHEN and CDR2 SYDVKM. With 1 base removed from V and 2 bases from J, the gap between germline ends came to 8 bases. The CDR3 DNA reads TGTGCCAGCAGTTTATCAGGACAGAACTATGGCTACACCTTC. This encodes CASSLSGQNYGYTF.

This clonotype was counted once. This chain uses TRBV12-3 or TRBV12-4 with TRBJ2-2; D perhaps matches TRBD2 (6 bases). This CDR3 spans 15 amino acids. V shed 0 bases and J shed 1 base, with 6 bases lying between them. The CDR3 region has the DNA TGTGCCAGCAGTTTAGCGGAGGGGAACACCGGGGAGCTGTTTTTT. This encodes CASSLAEGNTGELFF.

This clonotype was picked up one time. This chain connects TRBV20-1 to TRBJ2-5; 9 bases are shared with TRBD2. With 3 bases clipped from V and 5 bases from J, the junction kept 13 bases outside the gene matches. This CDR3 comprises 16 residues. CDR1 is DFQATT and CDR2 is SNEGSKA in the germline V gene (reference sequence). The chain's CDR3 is CSARSGAAGGAETQYF. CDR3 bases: TGCAGTGCTAGGTCTGGAGCAGCGGGAGGAGCGGAGACCCAGTACTTC.

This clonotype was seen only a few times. CDR3 in DNA: TGCAGTGCTAGAGTAGGAGACAATGAAAAACTGTTTTTT. Encoded protein: CSARVGDNEKLFF. The V and J genes are TRBV20-1 and TRBJ1-4; the D is unclear. The V and J ends lost 1 base and 5 bases respectively, with 8 bases between them. Looked up from germline, CDR1 is DFQATT and CDR2 is SNEGSKA (reference sequence). This CDR3 is 13 amino acids long.

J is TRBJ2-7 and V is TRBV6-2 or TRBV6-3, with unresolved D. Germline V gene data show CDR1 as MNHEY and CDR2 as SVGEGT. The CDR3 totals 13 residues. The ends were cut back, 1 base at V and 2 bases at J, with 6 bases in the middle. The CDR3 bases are TGTGCCAGCAGTTACTTGGGCACCTACGAGCAGTACTTC. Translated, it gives CASSYLGTYEQYF.

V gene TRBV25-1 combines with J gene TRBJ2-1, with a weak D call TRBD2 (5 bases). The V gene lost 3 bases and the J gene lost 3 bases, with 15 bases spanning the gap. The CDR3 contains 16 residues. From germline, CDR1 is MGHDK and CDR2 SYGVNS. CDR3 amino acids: CASSEESSPGYNEQFF. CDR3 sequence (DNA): TGTGCCAGCAGTGAGGAGTCTAGCCCGGGCTACAATGAGCAGTTCTTC.

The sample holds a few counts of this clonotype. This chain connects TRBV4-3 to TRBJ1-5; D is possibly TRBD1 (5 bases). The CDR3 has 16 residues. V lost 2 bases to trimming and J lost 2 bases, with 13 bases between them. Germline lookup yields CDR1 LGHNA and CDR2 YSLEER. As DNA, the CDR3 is TGCGCCAGCAGCCAACGAAGGGGCATAGGCAATCAGCCCCAGCATTTT. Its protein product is CASSQRRGIGNQPQHF.